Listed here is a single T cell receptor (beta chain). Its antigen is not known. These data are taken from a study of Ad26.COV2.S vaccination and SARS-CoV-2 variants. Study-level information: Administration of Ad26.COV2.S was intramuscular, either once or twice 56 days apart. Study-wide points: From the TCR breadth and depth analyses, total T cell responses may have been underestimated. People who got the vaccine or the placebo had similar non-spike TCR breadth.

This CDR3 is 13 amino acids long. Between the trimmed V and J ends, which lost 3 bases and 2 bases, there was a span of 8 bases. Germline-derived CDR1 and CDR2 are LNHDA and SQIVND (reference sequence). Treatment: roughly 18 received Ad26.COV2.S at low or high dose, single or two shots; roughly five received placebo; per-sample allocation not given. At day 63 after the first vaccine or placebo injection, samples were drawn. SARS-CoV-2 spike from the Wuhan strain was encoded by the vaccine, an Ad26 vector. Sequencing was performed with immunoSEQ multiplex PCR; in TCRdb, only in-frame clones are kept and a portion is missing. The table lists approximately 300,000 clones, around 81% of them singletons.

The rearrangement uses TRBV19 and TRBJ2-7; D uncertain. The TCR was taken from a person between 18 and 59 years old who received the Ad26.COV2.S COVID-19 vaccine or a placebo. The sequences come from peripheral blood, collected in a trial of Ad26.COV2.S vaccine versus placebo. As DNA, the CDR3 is TGTGCCAGTAGTATGGGTAGGACCTACGAGCAGTACTTC. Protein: CASSMGRTYEQYF.